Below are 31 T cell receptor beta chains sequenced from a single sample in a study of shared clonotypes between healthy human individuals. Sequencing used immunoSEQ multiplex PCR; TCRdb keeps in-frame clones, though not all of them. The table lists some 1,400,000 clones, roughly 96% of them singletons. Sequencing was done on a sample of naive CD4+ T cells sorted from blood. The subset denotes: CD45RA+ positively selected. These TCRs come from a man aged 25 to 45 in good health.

The CDR3 nucleotides read TGTGCCAGCAGGACCGCCGGGACAGGGCTTACTGCGGGAAACACCATATATTTT. Its protein is CASRTAGTGLTAGNTIYF. This sequence joins TRBV7-9 and TRBJ1-3; 9 nucleotides align to TRBD1. CDR3 length equals 18 residues. The germline V gene has CDR1 SEHNR and CDR2 FQNEAQ (reference sequence). Trimming took 6 bases from V and 4 from J; bases not matched to a gene: 16.

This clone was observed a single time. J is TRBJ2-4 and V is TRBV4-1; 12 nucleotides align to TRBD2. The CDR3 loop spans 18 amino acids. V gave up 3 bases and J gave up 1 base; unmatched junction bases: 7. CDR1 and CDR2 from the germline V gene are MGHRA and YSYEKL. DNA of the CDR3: TGCGCCAGCAGCCAGAAGATGACTAGCGGGAGTGCCAAAAACATTCAGTACTTC. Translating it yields CASSQKMTSGSAKNIQYF.

The CDR3 is CASREKGSGTDEQYF. For the CDR3, the DNA is TGTGCCAGCAGAGAAAAGGGTAGCGGGACAGACGAGCAGTACTTC. V is TRBV7-9 and J is TRBJ2-7; TRBD2 is a possible D gene (8 bases). Looked up from germline, CDR1 is SEHNR and CDR2 is FQNEAQ (reference sequence). This CDR3 has 15 amino acids. The V end was cut by 6 bases, the J end by 5 bases, with 20 bases between. The full variable domain, in which reference TRBV7-9 and TRBJ2-7 provide the parts outside the CDR3, is DTGVSQNPRHKITKRGQNVTFRCDPISEHNRLYWYRQTLGQGPEFLTYFQNEAQLEKSRLLSDRFSAERPKGSFSTLEIQRTEQGDSAMYLCASREKGSGTDEQYFGPGTRLTVT.

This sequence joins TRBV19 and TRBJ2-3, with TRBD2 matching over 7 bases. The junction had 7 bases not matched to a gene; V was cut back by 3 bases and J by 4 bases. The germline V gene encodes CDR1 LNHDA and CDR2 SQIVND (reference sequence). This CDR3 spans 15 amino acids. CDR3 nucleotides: TGTGCCAGTAGTATGGCCGGCGGGAGTCCAGATACGCAGTATTTT. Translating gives CASSMAGGSPDTQYF.

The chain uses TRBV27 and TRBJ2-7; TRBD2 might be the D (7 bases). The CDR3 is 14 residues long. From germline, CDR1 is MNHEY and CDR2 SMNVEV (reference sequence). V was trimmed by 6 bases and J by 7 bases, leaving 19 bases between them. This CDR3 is CASRRGRAVLEQYF. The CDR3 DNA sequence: TGTGCCAGCAGGAGGGGGAGGGCCGTTTTGGAGCAGTACTTC.

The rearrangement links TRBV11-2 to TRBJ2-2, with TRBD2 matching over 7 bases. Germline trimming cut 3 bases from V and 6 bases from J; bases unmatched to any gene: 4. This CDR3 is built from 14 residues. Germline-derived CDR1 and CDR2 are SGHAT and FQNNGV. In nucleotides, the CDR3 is TGTGCCAGCAGCTTTCCAGGGAGGGCCGGGGAGCTGTTTTTT. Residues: CASSFPGRAGELFF.

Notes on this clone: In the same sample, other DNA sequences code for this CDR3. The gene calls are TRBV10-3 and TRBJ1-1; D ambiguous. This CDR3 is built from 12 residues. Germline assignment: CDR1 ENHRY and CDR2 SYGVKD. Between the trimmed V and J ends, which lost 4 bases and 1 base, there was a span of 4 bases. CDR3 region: CAISAQNTEAFF. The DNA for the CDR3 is TGTGCCATCAGTGCGCAGAACACTGAAGCTTTCTTT.

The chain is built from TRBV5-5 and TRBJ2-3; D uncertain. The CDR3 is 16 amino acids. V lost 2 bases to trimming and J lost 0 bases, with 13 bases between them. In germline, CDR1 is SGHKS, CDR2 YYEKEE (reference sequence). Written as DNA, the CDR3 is TGTGCCAGCAGCTTTCGCGCTGACTCTAGCACAGATACGCAGTATTTT. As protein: CASSFRADSSTDTQYF.

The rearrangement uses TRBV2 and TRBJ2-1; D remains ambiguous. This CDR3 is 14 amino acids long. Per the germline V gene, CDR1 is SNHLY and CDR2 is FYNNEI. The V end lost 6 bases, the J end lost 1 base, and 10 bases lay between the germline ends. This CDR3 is CASREQISYNEQFF. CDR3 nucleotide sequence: TGTGCCAGCAGGGAACAGATTTCCTACAATGAGCAGTTCTTC.

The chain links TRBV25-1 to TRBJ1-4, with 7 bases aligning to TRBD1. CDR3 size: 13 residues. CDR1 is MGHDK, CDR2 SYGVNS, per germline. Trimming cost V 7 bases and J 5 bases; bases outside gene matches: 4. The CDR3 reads CASTKQGNEKLFF. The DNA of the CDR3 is TGTGCCAGCACTAAACAGGGGAATGAAAAACTGTTTTTT.

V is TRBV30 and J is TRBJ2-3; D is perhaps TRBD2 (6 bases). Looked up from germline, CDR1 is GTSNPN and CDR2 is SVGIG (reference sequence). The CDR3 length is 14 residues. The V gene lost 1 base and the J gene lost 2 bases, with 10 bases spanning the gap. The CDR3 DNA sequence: TGTGCCTGGAGTGGTTGGGACTCCACAGATACGCAGTATTTT. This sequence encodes CAWSGWDSTDTQYF.

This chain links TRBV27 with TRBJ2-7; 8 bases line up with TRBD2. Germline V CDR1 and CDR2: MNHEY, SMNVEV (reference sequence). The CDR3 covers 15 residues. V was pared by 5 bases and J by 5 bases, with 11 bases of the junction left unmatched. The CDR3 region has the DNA TGTGCCAGCAGTCCCGCGGGACTAGGGAGCCACGAGCAGTACTTC. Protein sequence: CASSPAGLGSHEQYF.

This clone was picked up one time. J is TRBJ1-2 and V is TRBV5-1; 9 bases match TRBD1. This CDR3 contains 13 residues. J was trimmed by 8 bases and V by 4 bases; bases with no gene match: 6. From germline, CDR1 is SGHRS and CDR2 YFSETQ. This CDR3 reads CASSPGTGRGYTF. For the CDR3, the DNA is TGCGCCAGCAGCCCCGGGACAGGGCGCGGCTACACCTTC.

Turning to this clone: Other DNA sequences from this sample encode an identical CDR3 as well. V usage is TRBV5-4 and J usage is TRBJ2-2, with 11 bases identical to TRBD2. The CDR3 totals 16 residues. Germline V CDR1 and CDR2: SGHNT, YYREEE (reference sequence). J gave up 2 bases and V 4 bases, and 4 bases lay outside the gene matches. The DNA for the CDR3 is TGTGCCAGCAGCAGGGGACTAGCGGTAAACACCGGGGAGCTGTTTTTT. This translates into CASSRGLAVNTGELFF.

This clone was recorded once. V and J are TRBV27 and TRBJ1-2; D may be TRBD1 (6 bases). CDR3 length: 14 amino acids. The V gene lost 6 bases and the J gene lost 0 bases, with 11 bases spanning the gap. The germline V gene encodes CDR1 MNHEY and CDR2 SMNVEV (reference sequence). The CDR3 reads CASREQGTNYGYTF. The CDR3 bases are TGTGCCAGCAGGGAACAGGGAACTAACTATGGCTACACCTTC.

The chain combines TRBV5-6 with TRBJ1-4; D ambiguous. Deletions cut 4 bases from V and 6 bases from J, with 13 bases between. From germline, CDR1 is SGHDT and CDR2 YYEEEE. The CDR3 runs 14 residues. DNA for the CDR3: TGTGCCAGCAGCCCGCGGGATGTAGATGAAAAACTGTTTTTT. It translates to CASSPRDVDEKLFF.

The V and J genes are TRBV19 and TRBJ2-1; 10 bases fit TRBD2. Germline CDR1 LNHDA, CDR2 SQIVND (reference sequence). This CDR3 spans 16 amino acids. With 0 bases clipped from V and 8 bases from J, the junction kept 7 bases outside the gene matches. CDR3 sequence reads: CASSIDRLAGDHEQFF. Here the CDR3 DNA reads TGTGCCAGTAGTATAGATAGGCTAGCGGGAGATCATGAGCAGTTCTTC.

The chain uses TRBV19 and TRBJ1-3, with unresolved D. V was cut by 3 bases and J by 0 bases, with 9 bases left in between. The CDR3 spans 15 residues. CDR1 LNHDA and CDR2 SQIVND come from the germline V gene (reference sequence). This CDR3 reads CASSISRNSGNTIYF. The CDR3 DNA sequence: TGTGCCAGTAGTATTTCTCGTAACTCTGGAAACACCATATATTTT.

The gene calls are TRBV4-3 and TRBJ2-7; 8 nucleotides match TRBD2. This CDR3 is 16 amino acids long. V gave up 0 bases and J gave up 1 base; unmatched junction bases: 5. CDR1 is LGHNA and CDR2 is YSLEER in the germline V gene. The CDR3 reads CASSQEVAGTSYEQYF. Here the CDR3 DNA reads TGCGCCAGCAGCCAAGAAGTAGCGGGGACTTCCTACGAGCAGTACTTC.

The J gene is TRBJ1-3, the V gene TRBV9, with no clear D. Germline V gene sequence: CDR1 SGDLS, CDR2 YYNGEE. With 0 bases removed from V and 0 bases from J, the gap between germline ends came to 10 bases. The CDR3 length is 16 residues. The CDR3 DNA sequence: TGTGCCAGCAGCGTAGGATCAAGACACTCTGGAAACACCATATATTTT. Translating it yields CASSVGSRHSGNTIYF. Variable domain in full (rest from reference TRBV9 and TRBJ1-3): DSGVTQTPKHLITATGQRVTLRCSPRSGDLSVYWYQQSLDQGLQFLIQYYNGEERAKGNILERFSAQQFPDLHSELNLSSLELGDSALYFCASSVGSRHSGNTIYFGEGSWLTVV.

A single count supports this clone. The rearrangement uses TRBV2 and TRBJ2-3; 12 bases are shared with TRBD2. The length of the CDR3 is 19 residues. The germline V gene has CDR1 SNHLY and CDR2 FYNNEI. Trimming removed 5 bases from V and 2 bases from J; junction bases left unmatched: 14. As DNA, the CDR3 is TGTGCCAGCAGTCATGGGACTAGCGGGCCAAACTCTTACACAGATACGCAGTATTTT. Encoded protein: CASSHGTSGPNSYTDTQYF.

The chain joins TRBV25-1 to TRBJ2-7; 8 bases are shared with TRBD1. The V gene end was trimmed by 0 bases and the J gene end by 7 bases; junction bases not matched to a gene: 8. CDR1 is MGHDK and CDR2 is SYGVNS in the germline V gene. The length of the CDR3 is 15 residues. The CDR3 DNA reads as TGTGCCAGCAGTGAATATAGGGCCCGGACAGGGGAGCAGTACTTC. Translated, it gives CASSEYRARTGEQYF.

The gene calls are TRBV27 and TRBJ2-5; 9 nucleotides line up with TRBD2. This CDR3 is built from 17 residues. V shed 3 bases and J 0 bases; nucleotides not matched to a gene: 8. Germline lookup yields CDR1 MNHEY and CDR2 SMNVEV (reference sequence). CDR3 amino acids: CASSLTRTSAHQETQYF. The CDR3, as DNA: TGTGCCAGCAGTTTGACCCGGACTAGCGCCCACCAAGAGACCCAGTACTTC.

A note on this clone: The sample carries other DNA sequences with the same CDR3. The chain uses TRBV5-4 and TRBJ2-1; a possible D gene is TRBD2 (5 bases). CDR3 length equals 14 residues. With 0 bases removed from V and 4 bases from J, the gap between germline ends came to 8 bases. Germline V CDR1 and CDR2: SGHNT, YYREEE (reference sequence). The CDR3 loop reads CASSLDRGYNEQFF. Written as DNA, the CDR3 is TGTGCCAGCAGCTTGGACCGGGGATACAATGAGCAGTTCTTC. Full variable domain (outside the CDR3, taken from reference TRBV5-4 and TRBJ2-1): ETGVTQSPTHLIKTRGQQVTLRCSSQSGHNTVSWYQQALGQGPQFIFQYYREEENGRGNFPPRFSGLQFPNYSSELNVNALELDDSALYLCASSLDRGYNEQFFGPGTRLTVL.

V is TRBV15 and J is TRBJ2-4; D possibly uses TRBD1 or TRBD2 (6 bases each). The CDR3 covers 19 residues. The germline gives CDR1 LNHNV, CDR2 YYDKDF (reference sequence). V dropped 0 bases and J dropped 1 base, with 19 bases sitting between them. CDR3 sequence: CATSRDRTAGQEAKNIQYF. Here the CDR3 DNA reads TGTGCCACCAGCAGAGATAGGACAGCGGGTCAGGAGGCCAAAAACATTCAGTACTTC.

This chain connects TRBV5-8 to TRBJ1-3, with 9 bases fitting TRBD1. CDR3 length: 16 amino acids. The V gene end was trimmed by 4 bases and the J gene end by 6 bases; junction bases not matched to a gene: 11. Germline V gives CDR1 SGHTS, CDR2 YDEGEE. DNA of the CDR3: TGTGCCAGCAGCCCGGACAGGGGAGCCATCAAAAACACCATATATTTT. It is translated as CASSPDRGAIKNTIYF.

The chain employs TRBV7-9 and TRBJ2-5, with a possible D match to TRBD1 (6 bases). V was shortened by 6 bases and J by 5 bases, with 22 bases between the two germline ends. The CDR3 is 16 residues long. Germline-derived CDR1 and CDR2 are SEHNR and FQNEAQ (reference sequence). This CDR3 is CASSLQGGVGMETQYF. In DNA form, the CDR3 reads TGTGCCAGCAGTTTACAGGGCGGCGTGGGTATGGAGACCCAGTACTTC.

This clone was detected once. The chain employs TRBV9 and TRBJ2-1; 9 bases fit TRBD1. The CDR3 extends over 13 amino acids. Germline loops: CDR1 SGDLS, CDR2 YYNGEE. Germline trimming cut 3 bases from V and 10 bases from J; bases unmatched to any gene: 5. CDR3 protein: CASSADRGEEQFF. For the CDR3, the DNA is TGTGCCAGCAGCGCGGACAGGGGAGAAGAGCAGTTCTTC.

DNA of the CDR3: TGTGCCAGCAGCGCGACACAGGGTAGGGGGAACACTGAAGCTTTCTTT. Amino acids: CASSATQGRGNTEAFF. The J gene is TRBJ1-1, the V gene TRBV9; TRBD1 is a possible D gene (6 bases). The CDR3 is 16 residues long. V was pared by 3 bases and J by 1 base, with 16 bases between. Germline V CDR1 and CDR2: SGDLS, YYNGEE. Filled out from reference TRBV9 and TRBJ1-1, the complete variable domain reads DSGVTQTPKHLITATGQRVTLRCSPRSGDLSVYWYQQSLDQGLQFLIQYYNGEERAKGNILERFSAQQFPDLHSELNLSSLELGDSALYFCASSATQGRGNTEAFFGQGTRLTVV.

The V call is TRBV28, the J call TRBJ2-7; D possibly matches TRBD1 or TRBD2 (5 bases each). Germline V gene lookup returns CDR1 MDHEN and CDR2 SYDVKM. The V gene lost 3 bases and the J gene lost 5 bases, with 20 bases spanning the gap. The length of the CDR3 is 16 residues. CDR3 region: CASSLSGAVRGNEQYF. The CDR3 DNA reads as TGTGCCAGCAGTTTGTCTGGGGCGGTCCGAGGGAACGAGCAGTACTTC.

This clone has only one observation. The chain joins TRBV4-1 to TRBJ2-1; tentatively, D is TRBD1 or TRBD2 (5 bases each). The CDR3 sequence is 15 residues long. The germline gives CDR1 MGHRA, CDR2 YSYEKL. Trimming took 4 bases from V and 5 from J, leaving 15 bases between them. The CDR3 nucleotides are TGCGCCAGCAGCCCAAGACGGGACGGCGACAATGAGCAGTTCTTC. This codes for CASSPRRDGDNEQFF.